Presented here are 3 T cell receptor beta chains from one specimen sequenced in a study of Ad26.COV2.S vaccination and SARS-CoV-2 variants. Produced via immunoSEQ multiplex PCR; TCRdb's table is partial and in-frame only. Here the sample spans over 250,000 clones, over 75% being singletons. Treatment specified: over 15 received Ad26.COV2.S at low or high dose, single or two shots; roughly five received placebo; per-sample allocation not given. Samples analyzed were those drawn on day 63 after the first vaccine or placebo injection. The specimen was peripheral blood, collected in a trial of Ad26.COV2.S vaccine versus placebo. All receptors come from a person aged 18-65 years who received the Ad26.COV2.S COVID-19 vaccine or a placebo.

This chain uses TRBV11-2 with TRBJ2-7, with 7 positions matching TRBD1. The CDR3 totals 15 residues. Germline assignment: CDR1 SGHAT and CDR2 FQNNGV. J lost 4 bases, V lost 1 base, and 7 bases had no gene match. As DNA, the CDR3 is TGTGCCAGCAGCTTAGTCCTGGGACAGACGTACGAGCAGTACTTC. This encodes CASSLVLGQTYEQYF.

The V call is TRBV6-1, the J call TRBJ1-2, with a weak D call TRBD1 (6 bases). With 4 bases removed from V and 0 bases from J, the gap between germline ends came to 18 bases. CDR1 and CDR2 from the germline V gene are MNHNS and SASEGT. CDR3 size: 17 residues. CDR3 sequence (DNA): TGTGCCAGCAGTGTCCGACAGGTTGCAACTACTAACTATGGCTACACCTTC. This encodes CASSVRQVATTNYGYTF.

This chain uses TRBV2 with TRBJ1-2, with 9 bases matching TRBD1. Trimming removed 3 bases from V and 7 bases from J; junction bases left unmatched: 12. This CDR3 spans 16 amino acids. Germline CDR1 SNHLY, CDR2 FYNNEI. CDR3 nucleotide sequence: TGTGCCAGCAGTGAGGAGGGACAGGGTCTTGGCCTTGGCTACACCTTC. Protein sequence: CASSEEGQGLGLGYTF.